The 5 T cell receptor beta chains given below trace back to one sample, sequenced in a study of OX40 agonist ivuxolimab in advanced cancers. Clones were read by immunoSEQ multiplex PCR, and TCRdb kept only the in-frame ones, dropping some. Of tens of thousands of clones in the sample, approximately 90% were seen once. The input for sequencing was CD4+ or CD8+ T cells sorted from blood, taken in a trial of the OX40 agonist ivuxolimab. Receptors originate from an adult with an advanced solid tumor such as melanoma, head and neck, liver or kidney cancer.

This clone was seen repeatedly, ten times or more. This chain uses TRBV4-3 with TRBJ2-6; D is unclear. CDR1 is LGHNA, CDR2 YSLEER, per germline. V shed 0 bases and J shed 0 bases, with 6 bases lying between them. The CDR3 is 16 amino acids. The CDR3 spells CASSQEASSGANVLTF. The CDR3 DNA reads as TGCGCCAGCAGCCAAGAAGCCAGCTCTGGGGCCAACGTCCTGACTTTC.

This CDR3 reads CASSLGFFGQGKGYTF. The CDR3 bases are TGTGCCAGCAGCTTGGGGTTCTTCGGACAGGGGAAGGGCTACACCTTC. The rearrangement uses TRBV5-6 and TRBJ1-2, with TRBD1 matching 9 bases. Germline loops: CDR1 SGHDT, CDR2 YYEEEE. V lost 0 bases to trimming and J lost 8 bases; unmatched junction nucleotides: 11. The CDR3 has 16 amino acids.

This sequence joins TRBV18 and TRBJ1-2; tentative D call: TRBD1 (5 bases). The CDR3 covers 14 residues. CDR1 is KGHSH, CDR2 LQKENI, per germline. V dropped 5 bases and J dropped 5 bases, with 15 bases sitting between them. The CDR3 DNA follows: TGTGCCAGCTCAACCAGCGGGGACCCATATGGCTACACCTTC. It codes for CASSTSGDPYGYTF.

V usage is TRBV4-2 and J usage is TRBJ2-7, with TRBD2 matching over 9 bases. The CDR3 has 16 residues. CDR1 is LGHNA and CDR2 is YNFKEQ in the germline V gene. Losses at the gene ends were 2 bases for V and 0 bases for J; bases not matched to a gene: 5. CDR3 bases: TGTGCCAGCAGCCAACCTCTAGCGGGAAGCTCCTACGAGCAGTACTTC. The encoded protein is CASSQPLAGSSYEQYF.

In this sample, this clone turned up once. The junction and the germline gene differ at one end; a read error may be behind it. This chain connects TRBV27 to TRBJ2-4, with 7 bases lining up with TRBD1. The germline gives CDR1 MNHEY, CDR2 SMNVEV (reference sequence). The CDR3 is 12 residues long. This CDR3 reads CASSYPAGQVHF. The CDR3 DNA reads as TGTGCCAGCAGTTATCCCGCAGGACAGGTCCACTTC.